Included here is one T cell receptor beta chain sequence, with context. The data derive from a study of yellow fever vaccine responses in identical twins. This CDR3 region has 15 residues. Germline CDR1 SGHAT, CDR2 FQDESV (reference sequence). J lost 3 bases, V lost 1 base, and 3 bases had no gene match. A single record per CDR3 protein comes from TCRdb applying MiXCR to the RT-PCR reads. Of 4,000 to 6,000 distinct CDR3 sequences listed, roughly 91% are singletons. The TCR sequence derives from a woman between 18 and 30 years old who received the yellow fever vaccine. Sequences were derived from T cells from blood (PBMCs), unsorted or a sorted subset (not recorded which), sampled before or after yellow fever vaccination (not recorded which). This chain joins TRBV11-1 and TRBJ2-1; 7 positions agree with TRBD2. In nucleotides, the CDR3 is TGTGCCAGCAGCTTAGGAGGGACTAACTACAATGAGCAGTTCTTC. This encodes CASSLGGTNYNEQFF. The variable domain in full, completed from reference TRBV11-1 and TRBJ2-1, reads EAEVAQSPRYKITEKSQAVAFWCDPISGHATLYWYRQILGQGPELLVQFQDESVVDDSQLPKDRFSAERLKGVDSTLKIQPAELGDSAMYLCASSLGGTNYNEQFFGPGTRLTVL.